The clone carrying this T cell receptor beta chain was seen a few times. Germline V gene sequence: CDR1 MRHNA, CDR2 SNTAGT. Unmatched junction bases numbered 4, after V lost 4 bases and J lost 8 bases. The CDR3 length is 14 residues. It was with 60 Vbeta and 13 Jbeta primers that the PCR ran. Assay used: immunoSEQ multiplex PCR; TCRdb lists only in-frame clones, some missing. The table lists around 180,000 clones, over 70% of them singletons, with 4.5% to 6% in the top ten. This specimen belongs to a study of cytomegalovirus exposure and HLA in healthy donors. The clonotype originates from a man in his forties in good health and CMV-seronegative. This sequence joins TRBV6-4 and TRBJ2-1, with 11 bases matching TRBD1. Material for sequencing was PBMCs. CDR3 DNA sequence: TGTGCCAGCAGTGTCGGACAGGGGGCGCATGAGCAGTTCTTC. Its protein is CASSVGQGAHEQFF.